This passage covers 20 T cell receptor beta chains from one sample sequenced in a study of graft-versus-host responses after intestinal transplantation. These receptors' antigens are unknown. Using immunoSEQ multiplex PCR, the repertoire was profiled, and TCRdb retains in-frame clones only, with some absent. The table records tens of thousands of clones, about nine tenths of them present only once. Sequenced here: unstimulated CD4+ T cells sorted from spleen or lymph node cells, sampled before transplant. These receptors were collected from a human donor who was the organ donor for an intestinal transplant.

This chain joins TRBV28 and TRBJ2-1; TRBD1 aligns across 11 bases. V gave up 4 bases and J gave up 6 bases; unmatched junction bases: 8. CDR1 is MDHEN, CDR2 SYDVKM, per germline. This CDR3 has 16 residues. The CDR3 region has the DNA TGTGCCAGCAGTTCAACCTCCGGGACAGGGGGCAATGAGCAGTTCTTC. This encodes CASSSTSGTGGNEQFF.

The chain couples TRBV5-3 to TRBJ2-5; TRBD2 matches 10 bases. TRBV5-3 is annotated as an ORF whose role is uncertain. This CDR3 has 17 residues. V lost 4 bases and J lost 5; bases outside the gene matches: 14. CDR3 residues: CARSRRTAGGIDETQYF. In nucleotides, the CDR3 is TGTGCCAGAAGCCGTCGGACAGCGGGAGGGATCGATGAGACCCAGTACTTC.

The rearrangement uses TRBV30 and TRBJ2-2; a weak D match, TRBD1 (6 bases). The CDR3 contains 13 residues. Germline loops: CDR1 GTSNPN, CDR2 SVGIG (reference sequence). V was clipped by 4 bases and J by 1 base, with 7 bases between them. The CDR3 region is CAWKGQNTGELFF. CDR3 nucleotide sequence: TGTGCCTGGAAGGGACAGAACACCGGGGAGCTGTTTTTT. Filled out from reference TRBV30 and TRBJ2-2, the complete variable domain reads SQTIHQWPATLVQPVGSPLSLECTVEGTSNPNLYWYRQAAGRGLQLLFYSVGIGQISSEVPQNLSASRPQDRQFILSSKKLLLSDSGFYLCAWKGQNTGELFFGEGSRLTVL.

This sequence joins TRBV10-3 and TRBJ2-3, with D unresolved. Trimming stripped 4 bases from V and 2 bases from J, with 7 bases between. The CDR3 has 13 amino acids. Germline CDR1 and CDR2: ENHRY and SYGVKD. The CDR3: CAISGAYTDTQYF. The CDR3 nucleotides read TGTGCCATCAGTGGGGCCTACACAGATACGCAGTATTTT.

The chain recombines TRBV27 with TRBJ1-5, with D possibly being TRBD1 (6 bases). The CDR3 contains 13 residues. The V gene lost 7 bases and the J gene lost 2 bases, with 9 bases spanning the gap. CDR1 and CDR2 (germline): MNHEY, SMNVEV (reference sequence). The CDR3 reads CASKQGGNQPQHF. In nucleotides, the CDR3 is TGTGCCAGCAAACAGGGTGGCAATCAGCCCCAGCATTTT.

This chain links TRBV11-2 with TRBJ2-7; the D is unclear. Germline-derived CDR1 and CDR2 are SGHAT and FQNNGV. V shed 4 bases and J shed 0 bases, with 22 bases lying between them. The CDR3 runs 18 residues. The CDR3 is CASSSLGWLGSPSYEQYF. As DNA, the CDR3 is TGTGCCAGCAGCTCCCTGGGTTGGCTTGGCTCCCCCTCCTACGAGCAGTACTTC. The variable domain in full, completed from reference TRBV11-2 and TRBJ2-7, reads EAGVAQSPRYKIIEKRQSVAFWCNPISGHATLYWYQQILGQGPKLLIQFQNNGVVDDSQLPKDRFSAERLKGVDSTLKIQPAKLEDSAVYLCASSSLGWLGSPSYEQYFGPGTRLTVT.

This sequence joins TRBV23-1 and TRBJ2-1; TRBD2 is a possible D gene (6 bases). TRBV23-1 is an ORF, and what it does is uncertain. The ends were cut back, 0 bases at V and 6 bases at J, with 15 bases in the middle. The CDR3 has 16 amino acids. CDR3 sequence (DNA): TGCGCCAGCAGTCAATCGCTACTACAGGAGGGCAATGAGCAGTTCTTC. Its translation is CASSQSLLQEGNEQFF.

CDR3 loop: CAWSVLFRDRGNEQYF. The CDR3 nucleotides read TGTGCCTGGAGTGTACTATTCCGGGACAGGGGAAACGAGCAGTACTTC. The chain employs TRBV30 and TRBJ2-7; 10 bases align to TRBD1. The CDR3 covers 16 residues. With V trimmed by 0 bases and J by 5 bases, 10 bases remained unmatched. The germline gives CDR1 GTSNPN, CDR2 SVGIG (reference sequence).

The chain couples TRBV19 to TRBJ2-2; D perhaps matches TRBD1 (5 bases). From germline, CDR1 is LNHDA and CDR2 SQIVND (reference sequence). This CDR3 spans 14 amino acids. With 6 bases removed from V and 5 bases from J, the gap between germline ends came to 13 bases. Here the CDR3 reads CASSQMTDTGELFF. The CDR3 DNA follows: TGTGCCAGTAGCCAAATGACAGATACCGGGGAGCTGTTTTTT.

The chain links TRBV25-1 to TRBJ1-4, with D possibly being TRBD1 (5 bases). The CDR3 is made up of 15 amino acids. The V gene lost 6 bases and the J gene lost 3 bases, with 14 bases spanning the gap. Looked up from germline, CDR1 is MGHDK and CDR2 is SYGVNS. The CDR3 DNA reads TGTGCCAGCAGCCCCCCGACAGTATCTAATGAAAAACTGTTTTTT. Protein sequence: CASSPPTVSNEKLFF.

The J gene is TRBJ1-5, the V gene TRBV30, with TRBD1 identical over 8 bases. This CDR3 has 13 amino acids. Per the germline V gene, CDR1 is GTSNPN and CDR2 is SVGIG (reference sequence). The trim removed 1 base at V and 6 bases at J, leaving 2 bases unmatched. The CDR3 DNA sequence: TGTGCCTGGAGTGGACAGGGGTTTCAGCCCCAGCATTTT. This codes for CAWSGQGFQPQHF.

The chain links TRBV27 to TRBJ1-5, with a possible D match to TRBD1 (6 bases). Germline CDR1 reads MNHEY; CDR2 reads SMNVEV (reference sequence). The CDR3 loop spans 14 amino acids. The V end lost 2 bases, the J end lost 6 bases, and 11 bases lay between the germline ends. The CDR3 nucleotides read TGTGCCAGCAGTTTAGCGGGGGGCGGTCAGCCCCAGCATTTT. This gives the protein CASSLAGGGQPQHF.

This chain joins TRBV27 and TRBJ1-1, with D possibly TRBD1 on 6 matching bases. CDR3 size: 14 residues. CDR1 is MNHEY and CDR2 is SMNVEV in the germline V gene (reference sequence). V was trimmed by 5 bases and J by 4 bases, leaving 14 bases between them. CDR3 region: CASSRAGATTEAFF. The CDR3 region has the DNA TGTGCCAGCAGTCGGGCGGGGGCGACCACTGAAGCTTTCTTT.

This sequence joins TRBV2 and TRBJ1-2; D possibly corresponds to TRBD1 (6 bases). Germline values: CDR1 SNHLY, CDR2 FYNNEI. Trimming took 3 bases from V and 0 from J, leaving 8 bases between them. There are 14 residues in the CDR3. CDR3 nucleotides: TGTGCCAGCAGTGACAGGACAGCTAACTATGGCTACACCTTC. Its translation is CASSDRTANYGYTF. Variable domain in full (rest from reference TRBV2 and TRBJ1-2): EPEVTQTPSHQVTQMGQEVILRCVPISNHLYFYWYRQILGQKVEFLVSFYNNEISEKSEIFDDQFSVERPDGSNFTLKIRSTKLEDSAMYFCASSDRTANYGYTFGSGTRLTVV.

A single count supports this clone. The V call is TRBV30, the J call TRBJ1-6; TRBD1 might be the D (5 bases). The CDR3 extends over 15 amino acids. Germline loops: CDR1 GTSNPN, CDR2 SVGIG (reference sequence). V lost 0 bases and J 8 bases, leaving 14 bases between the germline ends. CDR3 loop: CAWSVTGSGDSPLHF. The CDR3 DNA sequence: TGTGCCTGGAGTGTAACGGGTTCGGGGGATTCACCCCTCCACTTT.

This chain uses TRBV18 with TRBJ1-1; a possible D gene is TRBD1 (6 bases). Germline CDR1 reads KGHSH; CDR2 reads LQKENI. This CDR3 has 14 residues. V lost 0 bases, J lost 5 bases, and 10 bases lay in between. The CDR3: CASSPPAGETEAFF. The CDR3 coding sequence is TGTGCCAGCTCACCACCGGCAGGGGAAACTGAAGCTTTCTTT.

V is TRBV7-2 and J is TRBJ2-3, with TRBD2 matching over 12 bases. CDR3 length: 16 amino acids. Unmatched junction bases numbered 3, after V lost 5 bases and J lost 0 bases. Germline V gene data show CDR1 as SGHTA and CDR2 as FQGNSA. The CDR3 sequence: CASSPGTSGSTDTQYF. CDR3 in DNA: TGTGCCAGCAGCCCCGGGACTAGCGGGAGCACAGATACGCAGTATTTT.

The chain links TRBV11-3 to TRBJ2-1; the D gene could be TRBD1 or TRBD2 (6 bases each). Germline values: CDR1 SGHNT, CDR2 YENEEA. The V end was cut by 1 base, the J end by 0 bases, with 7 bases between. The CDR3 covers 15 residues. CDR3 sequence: CASSLGGASYNEQFF. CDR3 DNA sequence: TGTGCCAGCAGCTTAGGGGGGGCCTCCTACAATGAGCAGTTCTTC.

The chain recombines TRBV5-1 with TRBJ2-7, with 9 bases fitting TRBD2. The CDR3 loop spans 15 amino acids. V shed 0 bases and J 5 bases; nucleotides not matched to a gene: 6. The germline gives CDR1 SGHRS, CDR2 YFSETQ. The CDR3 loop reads CASSLEASGINEQYF. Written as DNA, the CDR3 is TGCGCCAGCAGCTTGGAGGCTAGCGGGATCAACGAGCAGTACTTC.

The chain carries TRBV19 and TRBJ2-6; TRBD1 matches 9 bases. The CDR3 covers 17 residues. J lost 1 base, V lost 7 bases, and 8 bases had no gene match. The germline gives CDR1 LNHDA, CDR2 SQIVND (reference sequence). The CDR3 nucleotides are TGTGCCAGTAACCCGGGACAGGGCTCTTCTGGGGCCAACGTCCTGACTTTC. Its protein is CASNPGQGSSGANVLTF.